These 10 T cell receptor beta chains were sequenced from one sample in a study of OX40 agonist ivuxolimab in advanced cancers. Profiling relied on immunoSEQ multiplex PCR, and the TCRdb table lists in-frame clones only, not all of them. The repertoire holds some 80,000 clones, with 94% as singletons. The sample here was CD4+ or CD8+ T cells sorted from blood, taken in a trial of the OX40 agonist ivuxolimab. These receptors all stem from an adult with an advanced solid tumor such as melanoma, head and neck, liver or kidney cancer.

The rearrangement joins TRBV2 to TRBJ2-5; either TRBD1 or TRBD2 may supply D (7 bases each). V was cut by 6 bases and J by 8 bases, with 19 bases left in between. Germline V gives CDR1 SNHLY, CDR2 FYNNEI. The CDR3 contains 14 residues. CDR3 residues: CASSDREGEITQYF. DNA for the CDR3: TGTGCCAGCAGCGACAGGGAGGGGGAGATAACCCAGTACTTC.

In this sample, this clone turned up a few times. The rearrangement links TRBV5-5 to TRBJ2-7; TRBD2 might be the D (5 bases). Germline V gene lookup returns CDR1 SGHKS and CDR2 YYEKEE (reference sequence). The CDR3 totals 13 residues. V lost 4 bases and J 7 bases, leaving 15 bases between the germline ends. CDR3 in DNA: TGTGCCAGCAGCGAGCTCGTTTCGGGGGAGCAGTACTTC. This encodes CASSELVSGEQYF.

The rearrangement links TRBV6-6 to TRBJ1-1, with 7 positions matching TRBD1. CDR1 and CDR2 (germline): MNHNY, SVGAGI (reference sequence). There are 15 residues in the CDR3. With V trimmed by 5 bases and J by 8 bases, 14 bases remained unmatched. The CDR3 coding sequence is TGTGCCAGCAGTGCGGACGTACAGGGGCTCGGAGAAGCTTTCTTT. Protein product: CASSADVQGLGEAFF.

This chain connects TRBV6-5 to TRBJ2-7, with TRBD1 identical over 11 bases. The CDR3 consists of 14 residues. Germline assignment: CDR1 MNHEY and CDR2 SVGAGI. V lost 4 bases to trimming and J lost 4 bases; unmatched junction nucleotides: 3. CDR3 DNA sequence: TGTGCCAGCAGTTCCGGGACAGGGGGATACGAGCAGTACTTC. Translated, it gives CASSSGTGGYEQYF.

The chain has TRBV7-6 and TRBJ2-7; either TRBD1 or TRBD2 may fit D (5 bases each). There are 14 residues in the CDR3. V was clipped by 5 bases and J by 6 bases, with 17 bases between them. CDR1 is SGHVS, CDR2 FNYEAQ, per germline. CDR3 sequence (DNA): TGTGCCAGCAGCCTCGGGACCGAGGAAGGCGAGCAGTACTTC. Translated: CASSLGTEEGEQYF.

The chain's CDR3 is CASSPAGTGIYEQYF. In nucleotides, the CDR3 is TGTGCCAGCAGCCCCGCCGGGACAGGGATATACGAGCAGTACTTC. The genes are TRBV5-6 and TRBJ2-7; TRBD1 matches at 9 bases. Unmatched junction bases numbered 9, after V lost 4 bases and J lost 4 bases. This CDR3 region has 15 residues. CDR1 is SGHDT and CDR2 is YYEEEE in the germline V gene.

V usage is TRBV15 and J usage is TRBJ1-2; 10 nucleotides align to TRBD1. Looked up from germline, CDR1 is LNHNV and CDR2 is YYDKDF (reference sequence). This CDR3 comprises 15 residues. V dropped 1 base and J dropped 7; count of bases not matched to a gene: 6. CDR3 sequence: CATSRVPGQGTGYTF. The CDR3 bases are TGTGCCACCAGCAGAGTGCCGGGACAGGGGACTGGCTACACCTTC.

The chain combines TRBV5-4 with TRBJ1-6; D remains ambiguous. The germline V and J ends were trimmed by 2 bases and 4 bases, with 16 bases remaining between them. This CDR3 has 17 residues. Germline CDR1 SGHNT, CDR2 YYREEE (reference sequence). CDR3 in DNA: TGTGCCAGCAGCTTAGAGCCGAGTCCCTTATATAATTCACCCCTCCACTTT. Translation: CASSLEPSPLYNSPLHF.

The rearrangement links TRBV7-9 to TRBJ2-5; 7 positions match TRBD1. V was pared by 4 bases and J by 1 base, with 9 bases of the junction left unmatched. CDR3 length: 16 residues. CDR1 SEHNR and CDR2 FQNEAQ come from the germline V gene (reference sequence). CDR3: CASSSPGQWLQETQYF. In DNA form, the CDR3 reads TGTGCCAGCAGCTCTCCGGGACAGTGGCTCCAAGAGACCCAGTACTTC.

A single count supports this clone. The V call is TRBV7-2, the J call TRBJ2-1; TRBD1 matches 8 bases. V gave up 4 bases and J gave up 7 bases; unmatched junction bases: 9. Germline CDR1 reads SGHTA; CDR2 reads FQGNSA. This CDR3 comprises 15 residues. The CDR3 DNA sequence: TGTGCCAGCAGCTCTGAGCGGACAGGGATGAATGAGCAGTTCTTC. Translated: CASSSERTGMNEQFF.